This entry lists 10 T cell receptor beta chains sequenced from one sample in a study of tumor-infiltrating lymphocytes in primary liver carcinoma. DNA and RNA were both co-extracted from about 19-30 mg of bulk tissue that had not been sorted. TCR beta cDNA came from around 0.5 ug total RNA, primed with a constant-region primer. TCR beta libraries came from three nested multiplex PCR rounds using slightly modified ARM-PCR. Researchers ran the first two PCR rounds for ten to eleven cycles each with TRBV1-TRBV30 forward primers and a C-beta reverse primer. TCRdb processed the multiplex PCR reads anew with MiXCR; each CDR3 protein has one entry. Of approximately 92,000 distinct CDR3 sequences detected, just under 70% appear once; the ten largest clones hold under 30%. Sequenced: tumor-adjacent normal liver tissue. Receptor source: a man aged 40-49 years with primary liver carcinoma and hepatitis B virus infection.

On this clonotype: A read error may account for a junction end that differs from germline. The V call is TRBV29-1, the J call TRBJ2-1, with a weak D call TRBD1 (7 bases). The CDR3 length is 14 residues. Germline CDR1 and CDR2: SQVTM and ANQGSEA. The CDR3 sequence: CSGSRETGWNEQFF. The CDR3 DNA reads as TGCAGCGGTAGCCGGGAGACAGGGTGGAATGAGCAGTTTTTC.

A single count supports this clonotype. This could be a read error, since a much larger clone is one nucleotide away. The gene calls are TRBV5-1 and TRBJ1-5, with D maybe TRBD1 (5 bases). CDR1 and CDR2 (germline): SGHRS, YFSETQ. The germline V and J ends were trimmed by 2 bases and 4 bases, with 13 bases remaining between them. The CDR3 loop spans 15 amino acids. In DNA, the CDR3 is TGCGCCAGCAGCTTAACAGGTCAAGGAAATCAGCCCCAGCATTTT. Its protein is CASSLTGQGNQPQHF. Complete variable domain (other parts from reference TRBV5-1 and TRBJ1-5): KAGVTQTPRYLIKTRGQQVTLSCSPISGHRSVSWYQQTPGQGLQFLFEYFSETQRNKGNFPGRFSGRQFSNSRSEMNVSTLELGDSALYLCASSLTGQGNQPQHFGDGTRLSIL.

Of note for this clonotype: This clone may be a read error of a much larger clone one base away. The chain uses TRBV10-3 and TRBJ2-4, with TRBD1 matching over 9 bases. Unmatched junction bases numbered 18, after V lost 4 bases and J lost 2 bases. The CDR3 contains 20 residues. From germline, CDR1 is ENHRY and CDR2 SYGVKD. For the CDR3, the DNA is TGTGCCATCAGTGCGAATCCGGGACAGGGCTTTCCTAGCACCAAAAACATTCAGTACTTC. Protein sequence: CAISANPGQGFPSTKNIQYF.

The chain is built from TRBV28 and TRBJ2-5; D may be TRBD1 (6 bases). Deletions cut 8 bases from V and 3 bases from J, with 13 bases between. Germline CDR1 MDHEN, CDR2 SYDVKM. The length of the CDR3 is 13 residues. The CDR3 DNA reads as TGTGCCAGCTGGGGGCAGATCGAAGAGACCCAGTACTTC. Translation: CASWGQIEETQYF.

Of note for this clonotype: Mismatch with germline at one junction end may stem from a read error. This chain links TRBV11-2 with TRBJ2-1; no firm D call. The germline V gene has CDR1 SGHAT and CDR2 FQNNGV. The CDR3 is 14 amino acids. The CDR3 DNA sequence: TGTGCCAACAGCCCCCCCCGGTTCTACAATGAACAGTTCTTC. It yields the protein CANSPPRFYNEQFF.

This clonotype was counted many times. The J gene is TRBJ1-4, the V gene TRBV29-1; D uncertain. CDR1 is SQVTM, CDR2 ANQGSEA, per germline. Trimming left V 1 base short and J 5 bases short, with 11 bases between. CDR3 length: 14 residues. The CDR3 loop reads CSVEGVRENEKLFF. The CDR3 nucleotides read TGCAGCGTTGAAGGGGTACGGGAAAATGAAAAACTGTTTTTT.

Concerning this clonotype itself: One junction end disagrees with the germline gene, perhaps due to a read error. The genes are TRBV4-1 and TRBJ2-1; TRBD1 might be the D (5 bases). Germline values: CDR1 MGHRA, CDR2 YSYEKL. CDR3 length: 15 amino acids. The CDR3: CASSQDMGSSSEQFF. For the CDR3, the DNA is TGTGCCAGCAGCCAGGACATGGGCTCCTCGTCTGAGCAGTTCTTC.

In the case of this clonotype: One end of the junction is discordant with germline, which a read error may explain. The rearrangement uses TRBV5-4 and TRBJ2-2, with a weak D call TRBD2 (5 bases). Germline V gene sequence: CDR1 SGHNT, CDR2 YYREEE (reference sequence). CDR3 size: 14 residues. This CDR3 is CASSFPWGTGEQFF. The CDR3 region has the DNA TGTGCCAGCAGCTTCCCTTGGGGAACCGGGGAGCAGTTTTTT.

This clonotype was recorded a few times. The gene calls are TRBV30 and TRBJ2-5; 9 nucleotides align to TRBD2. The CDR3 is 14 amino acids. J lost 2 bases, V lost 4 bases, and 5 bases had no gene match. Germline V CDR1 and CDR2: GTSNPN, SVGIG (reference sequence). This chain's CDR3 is CAWKIAGVQETQYF. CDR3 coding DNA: TGTGCCTGGAAAATAGCGGGAGTTCAAGAGACCCAGTACTTC.

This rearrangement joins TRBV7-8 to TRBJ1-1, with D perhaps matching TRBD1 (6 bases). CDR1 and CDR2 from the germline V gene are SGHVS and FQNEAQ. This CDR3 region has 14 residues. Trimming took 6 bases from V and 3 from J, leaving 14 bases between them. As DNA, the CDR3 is TGTGCCAGCAGTCCACAGGGTTTTGACACTGAAGCTTTCTTT. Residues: CASSPQGFDTEAFF.